One sample yielded the 30 T cell receptor beta chains listed below, sequenced in a study of T cells in Graves' hyperthyroidism and ophthalmopathy. Amplified TCR beta CDR3 regions came from RNA transcripts. The primer set for the first-round RT-PCR of the TCR CDR3 was HTBI. TCRdb called the multiplex PCR reads again in MiXCR, with one record for every CDR3 protein. The sample contains roughly 600,000 distinct CDR3 sequences, around 15% of which appear only once. Sequenced material: blood. The receptor set was obtained from a woman aged 50 to 65 with Graves' ophthalmopathy.

This clonotype was found many times. J is TRBJ1-1 and V is TRBV20-1; TRBD1 is a possible D gene (6 bases). The CDR3 totals 16 residues. CDR1 and CDR2 (germline): DFQATT, SNEGSKA (reference sequence). V was cut by 1 base and J by 7 bases, with 22 bases left in between. The CDR3 bases are TGCAGTGCTAGAGGGCGGGACAAAATACCATGGGGTGAAGCTTTCTTT. Protein product: CSARGRDKIPWGEAFF.

This clonotype was found many times. The chain carries TRBV10-3 and TRBJ2-7; D uncertain. The germline V and J ends were trimmed by 0 bases and 0 bases, with 3 bases remaining between them. CDR3 length equals 13 residues. CDR1 is ENHRY and CDR2 is SYGVKD in the germline V gene. This CDR3 is CAISESSSYEQYF. CDR3 sequence (DNA): TGTGCCATCAGTGAGTCGAGCTCCTACGAGCAGTACTTC.

This clonotype was found many times. The V and J genes are TRBV4-3 and TRBJ2-5, with D uncertain. From germline, CDR1 is LGHNA and CDR2 YSLEER. The CDR3 loop spans 14 amino acids. The V gene lost 1 base and the J gene lost 5 bases, with 11 bases spanning the gap. The DNA for the CDR3 is TGCGCCAGCAGCCAAGTTTCGGGTGGGGAGACCCAGTACTTC. This encodes CASSQVSGGETQYF.

In its sample, this clonotype was seen many times. Here the CDR3 DNA reads TGTGCCAGCAGTCCCGGACTAGCGGGAGTGGGATACAATGAGCAGTTCTTC. Translation gives CASSPGLAGVGYNEQFF. This chain links TRBV28 with TRBJ2-1, with 13 bases aligning to TRBD2. The CDR3 totals 17 residues. J gave up 4 bases and V 5 bases, and 8 bases lay outside the gene matches. Germline V lookup: CDR1 MDHEN, CDR2 SYDVKM.

This sequence joins TRBV4-1 and TRBJ2-1; 7 bases align to TRBD1. Germline V gives CDR1 MGHRA, CDR2 YSYEKL. V was pared by 0 bases and J by 0 bases, with 2 bases of the junction left unmatched. This CDR3 is built from 16 residues. DNA of the CDR3: TGCGCCAGCAGCCAAGACCGGACAGGCTCCTACAATGAGCAGTTCTTC. It is translated as CASSQDRTGSYNEQFF.

This clonotype was counted only a few times. The CDR3 DNA follows: TGCAGCGACCAGACAGGGGGCCTAGACACTGAAGCTTTCTTT. Protein product: CSDQTGGLDTEAFF. The rearrangement uses TRBV29-1 and TRBJ1-1; 10 bases are a match to TRBD1. V trimming: 7 bases; J trimming: 3 bases; junction bases outside the gene matches: 8. Germline assignment: CDR1 SQVTM and CDR2 ANQGSEA. The CDR3 is made up of 14 amino acids.

The V and J genes are TRBV4-1 and TRBJ2-5; D remains unclear. The germline V gene encodes CDR1 MGHRA and CDR2 YSYEKL. Trimming stripped 1 base from V and 6 bases from J, with 12 bases between. The CDR3 spans 14 residues. The CDR3 nucleotides are TGCGCCAGCAGCCAAGTTCGAGTGGAACAGACCCAGTACTTC. Residues: CASSQVRVEQTQYF.

This clonotype was counted ten times or more. This chain uses TRBV11-2 with TRBJ2-1; TRBD1 or TRBD2 may be the D gene (5 bases each). Trimming pared 1 base from V and 7 bases from J, leaving 20 bases between. Germline assignment: CDR1 SGHAT and CDR2 FQNNGV. This CDR3 contains 17 residues. The DNA for the CDR3 is TGTGCCAGCAGCTTAGGAGTAGCGCGACAGCGGTTAAATGAGCAGTTCTTC. It is translated as CASSLGVARQRLNEQFF.

This clonotype was detected many times. The rearrangement links TRBV12-3 or TRBV12-4 to TRBJ2-2, with TRBD2 matching 14 bases. V lost 1 base to trimming and J lost 3 bases; unmatched junction nucleotides: 10. This CDR3 has 20 residues. The CDR3 region is CASSLGRGLAGVADTGELFF. The CDR3 bases are TGTGCCAGCAGTTTAGGTAGGGGACTAGCGGGAGTGGCGGACACCGGGGAGCTGTTTTTT.

This clonotype was seen a few times. The chain uses TRBV29-1 and TRBJ2-7; 8 nucleotides align to TRBD2. CDR1 is SQVTM and CDR2 is ANQGSEA in the germline V gene. V lost 6 bases to trimming and J lost 0 bases; unmatched junction nucleotides: 4. The CDR3 has 13 residues. This chain's CDR3 is CSVLAGFSYEQYF. The CDR3, as DNA: TGCAGCGTCTTAGCGGGGTTCTCCTACGAGCAGTACTTC.

This clonotype was seen ten or more times. The chain employs TRBV7-9 and TRBJ2-1, with 9 bases matching TRBD1. Germline CDR1 SEHNR, CDR2 FQNEAQ (reference sequence). V lost 4 bases to trimming and J lost 5 bases; unmatched junction nucleotides: 9. This CDR3 comprises 16 residues. The CDR3 DNA reads as TGTGCCAGCAGCTCAGAGAGGACAGGGGCGGACAATGAGCAGTTCTTC. As protein: CASSSERTGADNEQFF.

In its sample, this clonotype was seen many times. The chain recombines TRBV5-8 with TRBJ2-5, with 7 bases fitting TRBD1. Germline V CDR1 and CDR2: SGHTS, YDEGEE. With 3 bases clipped from V and 4 bases from J, the junction kept 9 bases outside the gene matches. The CDR3 spans 15 residues. CDR3 in DNA: TGTGCCAGCAGCTCCGCTCAACACAGGGGAGAGACCCAGTACTTC. This sequence encodes CASSSAQHRGETQYF.

This clonotype has ten or more counts. The chain couples TRBV30 to TRBJ2-5, with a tentative D call TRBD1 (5 bases). V dropped 4 bases and J dropped 5 bases, with 14 bases sitting between them. Germline V gives CDR1 GTSNPN, CDR2 SVGIG (reference sequence). The CDR3 has 13 residues. DNA for the CDR3: TGTGCCTGGATTAAGACAGATTTGGAGACCCAGTACTTC. This translates into CAWIKTDLETQYF.

This clonotype occurred many times. J is TRBJ2-5 and V is TRBV28, with D perhaps TRBD1 or TRBD2 (6 bases each). CDR3 length equals 14 residues. Germline values: CDR1 MDHEN, CDR2 SYDVKM. V was clipped by 6 bases and J by 5 bases, with 16 bases between them. The CDR3 loop reads CASSPRGTRETQYF. In DNA, the CDR3 is TGTGCCAGCAGCCCCCGGGGGACACGGGAGACCCAGTACTTC.

This clonotype was detected ten times or more. The chain uses TRBV18 and TRBJ1-2, with 8 bases fitting TRBD1. With 5 bases clipped from V and 3 bases from J, the junction kept 8 bases outside the gene matches. The CDR3 totals 15 residues. Germline-derived CDR1 and CDR2 are KGHSH and LQKENI. Written as DNA, the CDR3 is TGTGCCAGCTCAACAGGGGGTATAGCGGACTATGGCTACACCTTC. Encoded protein: CASSTGGIADYGYTF. Full variable domain (outside the CDR3, taken from reference TRBV18 and TRBJ1-2): NAGVMQNPRHLVRRRGQEARLRCSPMKGHSHVYWYRQLPEEGLKFMVYLQKENIIDESGMPKERFSAEFPKEGPSILRIQQVVRGDSAAYFCASSTGGIADYGYTFGSGTRLTVV.

This clonotype came up many times. The chain employs TRBV28 and TRBJ1-5; D may be TRBD1 (6 bases). V dropped 5 bases and J dropped 4 bases, with 21 bases sitting between them. Germline CDR1 MDHEN, CDR2 SYDVKM. The length of the CDR3 is 17 residues. CDR3 sequence reads: CASSQPPGAMGNQPQHF. CDR3 DNA: TGTGCCAGCAGTCAACCCCCGGGGGCAATGGGTAATCAGCCCCAGCATTTT.

This chain links TRBV5-1 with TRBJ2-7; 10 bases line up with TRBD1. The CDR3 runs 14 residues. The germline CDR1 and CDR2 sequences are SGHRS and YFSETQ. V shed 4 bases, J shed 5 bases, and the junction held 6 bases outside the gene matches. The CDR3 sequence is CASSRTGQGHEQYF. CDR3 bases: TGCGCCAGCAGCCGCACGGGACAGGGGCACGAGCAGTACTTC.

The chain employs TRBV15 and TRBJ2-5, with TRBD1 matching over 7 bases. The CDR3 totals 15 residues. V shed 0 bases and J 2 bases; nucleotides not matched to a gene: 3. Per the germline V gene, CDR1 is LNHNV and CDR2 is YYDKDF (reference sequence). CDR3 in DNA: TGTGCCACCAGCAGAGATAAGGGACAGCAAGAGACCCAGTACTTC. It yields the protein CATSRDKGQQETQYF.

This clonotype was recorded many times. This chain joins TRBV5-4 and TRBJ2-7; 15 bases fit TRBD2. The CDR3 is 15 amino acids. Trimming removed 3 bases from V and 5 bases from J; junction bases left unmatched: 3. The germline CDR1 and CDR2 sequences are SGHNT and YYREEE (reference sequence). The CDR3 DNA is TGTGCCAGCAGCTGGACTAGCGGGAGGGCCCACGAGCAGTACTTC. Amino acid sequence: CASSWTSGRAHEQYF.

At least ten counts were recorded for this clonotype. The CDR3 DNA sequence: TGTGCCAGCAGCTTAGGTTGGGTTAATGAGCAGTTCTTC. It specifies CASSLGWVNEQFF. The chain employs TRBV7-2 and TRBJ2-1; no definite D call. Trimming cost V 1 base and J 7 bases, with 8 bases left between them. Germline V gene lookup returns CDR1 SGHTA and CDR2 FQGNSA. This CDR3 comprises 13 residues. The full variable domain, rest sourced from reference TRBV7-2 and TRBJ2-1, is GAGVSQSPSNKVTEKGKDVELRCDPISGHTALYWYRQSLGQGLEFLIYFQGNSAPDKSGLPSDRFSAERTGGSVSTLTIQRTQQEDSAVYLCASSLGWVNEQFFGPGTRLTVL.

The rearrangement uses TRBV11-3 and TRBJ2-2; D is uncertain. Germline V gives CDR1 SGHNT, CDR2 YENEEA. There are 15 residues in the CDR3. V lost 1 base and J 1 base, leaving 7 bases between the germline ends. CDR3 region: CASSLGHMNTGELFF. CDR3 nucleotides: TGTGCCAGCAGCTTAGGACATATGAACACCGGGGAGCTGTTTTTT.

The chain couples TRBV20-1 to TRBJ2-3, with 7 bases matching TRBD2. Germline V gene sequence: CDR1 DFQATT, CDR2 SNEGSKA (reference sequence). V gave up 4 bases and J gave up 5 bases; unmatched junction bases: 9. The CDR3 covers 14 residues. Here the CDR3 reads CSATLAGGRDTQYF. Here the CDR3 DNA reads TGCAGTGCTACCCTTGCGGGCGGGAGAGATACGCAGTATTTT.

This clonotype was seen ten or more times. The CDR3 protein is CASSRDRENQPQHF. The CDR3 DNA follows: TGTGCCAGCTCTCGGGACAGGGAAAATCAGCCCCAGCATTTT. The chain has TRBV18 and TRBJ1-5, with 9 bases that match TRBD1. The V and J ends lost 6 bases and 4 bases, in that order; junction bases with no gene match: 4. The CDR3 is 14 amino acids. Germline values: CDR1 KGHSH, CDR2 LQKENI. The full variable domain, in which reference TRBV18 and TRBJ1-5 provide the parts outside the CDR3, is NAGVMQNPRHLVRRRGQEARLRCSPMKGHSHVYWYRQLPEEGLKFMVYLQKENIIDESGMPKERFSAEFPKEGPSILRIQQVVRGDSAAYFCASSRDRENQPQHFGDGTRLSIL.

This clonotype was observed at least ten times. The genes are TRBV27 and TRBJ2-1, with TRBD2 identical over 15 bases. The V gene's germline CDR1 is MNHEY and CDR2 SMNVEV (reference sequence). The CDR3 runs to 15 residues. Losses at the gene ends were 2 bases for V and 10 bases for J; bases not matched to a gene: 3. CDR3 region: CASSLLGTSGREQFF. In nucleotides, the CDR3 is TGTGCCAGCAGTTTACTCGGGACTAGCGGGAGGGAGCAGTTCTTC.

The rearrangement joins TRBV4-3 to TRBJ1-6, with D possibly matching TRBD1 (6 bases). Germline assignment: CDR1 LGHNA and CDR2 YSLEER. The V end lost 4 bases, the J end lost 5 bases, and 18 bases lay between the germline ends. CDR3 length equals 17 residues. CDR3 nucleotide sequence: TGCGCCAGCAGCCCACAACAGGGAAAGATAAATAATTCACCCCTCCACTTT. This translates into CASSPQQGKINNSPLHF.

The chain carries TRBV24-1 and TRBJ2-2; D is undetermined. CDR3 size: 14 residues. V shed 0 bases and J shed 7 bases, with 8 bases lying between them. CDR1 is KGHDR, CDR2 SFDVKD, per germline. The CDR3 protein is CATSDLREFGELFF. In DNA, the CDR3 is TGTGCCACCAGTGATTTGCGAGAGTTCGGGGAGCTGTTTTTT.

This clonotype was detected only a few times. The chain couples TRBV5-8 to TRBJ2-5; no clear D gene. This CDR3 has 15 residues. Trimming removed 2 bases at V and 4 bases at J, with 15 bases between. The germline V gene encodes CDR1 SGHTS and CDR2 YDEGEE. The DNA of the CDR3 is TGTGCCAGCAGCTTAACGACTCTATTGGGAGAGACCCAGTACTTC. This translates into CASSLTTLLGETQYF.

The chain has TRBV19 and TRBJ2-1; D may be TRBD1 (6 bases). The CDR3 contains 15 residues. CDR1 and CDR2 (germline): LNHDA, SQIVND (reference sequence). V was shortened by 1 base and J by 3 bases, with 10 bases between the two germline ends. The CDR3 nucleotides are TGTGCCAGTAGTATAGGGGGGCGGAGCTACAATGAGCAGTTCTTC. As protein: CASSIGGRSYNEQFF.

This clonotype was detected a few times. V gene TRBV4-3 combines with J gene TRBJ1-2; D is unresolved. The CDR3 runs to 14 residues. V shed 1 base and J shed 6 bases, with 12 bases lying between them. Germline-derived CDR1 and CDR2 are LGHNA and YSLEER. The CDR3 bases are TGCGCCAGCAGCCAAGGGGCATATCGACATGGCTACACCTTC. Protein product: CASSQGAYRHGYTF.

This clonotype showed up many times. V is TRBV7-6 and J is TRBJ1-2, with TRBD1 identical over 10 bases. CDR1 SGHVS and CDR2 FNYEAQ come from the germline V gene. Trimming cost V 5 bases and J 4 bases; bases outside gene matches: 13. This CDR3 is 17 amino acids long. Here the CDR3 reads CASSPRDRGRGGYGYTF. CDR3 bases: TGTGCCAGCAGCCCCCGGGACAGGGGCCGTGGTGGCTATGGCTACACCTTC.